A single T cell receptor (beta chain) is shown here with its context. No antigen is known for it. TCRdb reprocessed the RT-PCR reads via MiXCR and lists one record per CDR3 protein. Here the sample spans under 950,000 distinct CDR3 sequences, 21% being singletons. Trimming removed 3 bases from V and 5 bases from J; junction bases left unmatched: 9. This CDR3 is built from 15 residues. Germline V gene data show CDR1 as DFQATT and CDR2 as SNEGSKA (reference sequence). This sample is part of a study of response to subunit inactivated influenza vaccine. General observations from the study: A suggestion made by the authors is that each seasonal influenza vaccination recruits few new T cells.

Here the sequenced sample was PBMCs from blood, taken 4 to 6 days after vaccination. This sequence was found in a man aged 50-60 years who received an inactivated influenza vaccine. The chain links TRBV20-1 to TRBJ2-1, with 8 positions matching TRBD2. CDR3 DNA: TGCAGTGCTAGGCTGGCCGGGGGGGCGGACAATGAGCAGTTCTTC. This encodes CSARLAGGADNEQFF.